Here is one T cell receptor beta chain with its context. The antigen remains undetermined. Researchers ran the PCR with 60 Vbeta and 13 Jbeta primers. The data were produced by immunoSEQ multiplex PCR, yet TCRdb's version contains in-frame clones alone and is incomplete. The sample lists a few hundred thousand clones, about 66% seen once, with 2% to 2.5% in the top ten. V gave up 5 bases and J gave up 5 bases; unmatched junction bases: 6. The CDR3 sequence is 14 residues long. Looked up from germline, CDR1 is SGHNT and CDR2 is YENEEA. The data originate from a study of cytomegalovirus exposure and HLA in healthy donors. Whole-study context: When 350 to 400 donors were genotyped, 80% to 90% of them were found to fall in the Caucasian-associated ancestry cluster.

Study observations and caveats: The study recorded fewer than 200 TCR beta chains that were cytomegalovirus-associated.

The V and J genes are TRBV11-3 and TRBJ2-5; 9 nucleotides agree with TRBD1. The source material was PBMCs. The sequence came from a female donor in good health and CMV-seronegative. The CDR3 loop reads CASSPRTGEETQYF. In nucleotides, the CDR3 is TGTGCCAGCAGCCCCCGGACAGGGGAGGAGACCCAGTACTTC.